This passage covers 30 T cell receptor beta chains from one sample sequenced in a study of blood T cell repertoires in COVID-19 (dated by TCRdb to about 2020). Library prep was done by the immunoSEQ multiplex PCR assay. Entries here come from immuneACCESS through TCRdb and include only in-frame sequences with V and J called. Some clones fail to appear in such tables; in the studies checked, an unresolved V gene covers under half of the shortfall, and the cause of the remainder is unknown. Across this sample there are a few hundred thousand clones, with about 91% seen only once. The ten largest clones add up to around 10% of the sample. The sequenced material came from PBMCs or T cells enriched from blood (not recorded which). The origin of the receptors is a man between 18 and 35 years old with acute COVID-19.

The rearrangement uses TRBV12-3 or TRBV12-4 and TRBJ2-5, with 7 nucleotides matching TRBD2. The CDR3 runs 13 residues. Unmatched junction bases numbered 4, after V lost 4 bases and J lost 5 bases. CDR3 in amino acids: CASSSGLGETQYF. In DNA form, the CDR3 reads TGTGCCAGCAGTTCCGGACTAGGGGAGACCCAGTACTTC.

V gene TRBV5-4 combines with J gene TRBJ1-1, with D possibly being TRBD1 (5 bases). Germline assignment: CDR1 SGHNT and CDR2 YYREEE (reference sequence). V was shortened by 5 bases and J by 7 bases, with 27 bases between the two germline ends. The CDR3 runs 17 residues. The CDR3 DNA reads TGTGCCAGCAGAGCGGGAGGAATACAGGCTGGTGGGATTGAAGCTTTCTTT. Translation: CASRAGGIQAGGIEAFF. The whole variable domain, filled in from reference TRBV5-4 and TRBJ1-1, reads ETGVTQSPTHLIKTRGQQVTLRCSSQSGHNTVSWYQQALGQGPQFIFQYYREEENGRGNFPPRFSGLQFPNYSSELNVNALELDDSALYLCASRAGGIQAGGIEAFFGQGTRLTVV.

The sample holds one count of this clone. The chain uses TRBV28 and TRBJ2-3; possibly TRBD1 for D (6 bases). Trimming took off 6 bases at V and 0 bases at J, with 13 bases between the two ends. Per the germline V gene, CDR1 is MDHEN and CDR2 is SYDVKM. The length of the CDR3 is 15 residues. The CDR3 DNA is TGTGCCAGCAGCGCCCCGACAGGAAGCACAGATACGCAGTATTTT. It is translated as CASSAPTGSTDTQYF.

This clone was detected many times. The rearrangement links TRBV27 to TRBJ2-5, with a possible D match to TRBD1 (6 bases). From germline, CDR1 is MNHEY and CDR2 SMNVEV (reference sequence). Trimming left V 4 bases short and J 4 bases short, with 10 bases between. There are 13 residues in the CDR3. The CDR3 coding sequence is TGTGCCAGCAGTTCCCAGGGGAGAGAGACCCAGTACTTC. Translation: CASSSQGRETQYF.

The chain has TRBV5-3 and TRBJ2-5; tentative D call: TRBD2 (5 bases). TRBV5-3 belongs to the ORF category, with a function that is uncertain. This CDR3 is built from 12 residues. With 4 bases removed from V and 1 base from J, the gap between germline ends came to 5 bases. The CDR3 bases are TGTGCCAGAAGCGGGAGCCAAGAGACCCAGTACTTC. It translates to CARSGSQETQYF.

In regard to this clone: The junction differs from germline at one of its ends, possibly a read error. This rearrangement joins TRBV3-1 (or the pseudogene TRBV3-2) to TRBJ2-2, with D maybe TRBD2 (6 bases). Germline V lookup: CDR1 LGHDT, CDR2 YNNKEL (reference sequence). CDR3 length: 12 amino acids. The CDR3 spells CASSQGRASVVF. The CDR3 DNA is TGTGCCAGCAGCCAAGGGAGGGCTAGCGTGGTTTTT.

This sequence joins TRBV6-5 and TRBJ2-1; 8 bases agree with TRBD2. J lost 4 bases, V lost 2 bases, and 7 bases had no gene match. CDR1 is MNHEY, CDR2 SVGAGI, per germline. This CDR3 spans 16 amino acids. CDR3 residues: CASSYREPSGYNEQFF. The CDR3 nucleotides read TGTGCCAGCAGTTACAGGGAGCCTAGCGGGTACAATGAGCAGTTCTTC.

The genes are TRBV5-4 and TRBJ2-1; no firm D call. With 0 bases removed from V and 8 bases from J, the gap between germline ends came to 3 bases. The CDR3 length is 11 residues. From germline, CDR1 is SGHNT and CDR2 YYREEE (reference sequence). DNA for the CDR3: TGTGCCAGCAGCTTGGCGGATGAGCAGTTCTTC. Its translation is CASSLADEQFF. Combining the CDR3 with reference TRBV5-4 and TRBJ2-1 gives the whole variable domain ETGVTQSPTHLIKTRGQQVTLRCSSQSGHNTVSWYQQALGQGPQFIFQYYREEENGRGNFPPRFSGLQFPNYSSELNVNALELDDSALYLCASSLADEQFFGPGTRLTVL.

This clone occurred once. The chain combines TRBV18 with TRBJ1-1; tentative D call: TRBD1 (5 bases). The CDR3 is made up of 14 amino acids. Germline V gives CDR1 KGHSH, CDR2 LQKENI. V lost 3 bases and J lost 1, with 9 bases in between. CDR3: CASSPGPTNTEAFF. Here the CDR3 DNA reads TGTGCCAGCTCACCGGGGCCTACGAACACTGAAGCTTTCTTT.

This chain links TRBV7-9 with TRBJ1-1; 9 bases fit TRBD1. This CDR3 has 16 amino acids. CDR1 SEHNR and CDR2 FQNEAQ come from the germline V gene (reference sequence). Trimming removed 6 bases from V and 1 base from J; junction bases left unmatched: 9. The CDR3 is CASRGRDRVSNTEAFF. CDR3 DNA sequence: TGTGCCAGCAGGGGTCGGGACAGGGTCTCGAACACTGAAGCTTTCTTT.

The J gene is TRBJ1-5, the V gene TRBV28; 7 bases fit TRBD1. Germline CDR1 is MDHEN and CDR2 is SYDVKM. Trimming at V came to 8 bases and at J to 8 bases, leaving 12 bases not matched to a gene. The length of the CDR3 is 14 residues. The CDR3 here is CASRRQGNTEPQHF. The CDR3 DNA reads as TGTGCCAGCCGCCGACAGGGAAATACGGAGCCCCAGCATTTT.

The genes are TRBV11-2 and TRBJ2-1, with D possibly being TRBD2 (5 bases). There are 15 residues in the CDR3. Between the trimmed V and J ends, which lost 1 base and 7 bases, there was a span of 14 bases. CDR1 SGHAT and CDR2 FQNNGV come from the germline V gene. The chain's CDR3 is CASSLVFGELNEQFF. CDR3 nucleotides: TGTGCCAGCAGCTTAGTTTTTGGGGAGTTGAATGAGCAGTTCTTC.

The rearrangement links TRBV28 to TRBJ1-2; D is unclear. V shed 8 bases and J shed 5 bases, with 9 bases lying between them. The CDR3 extends over 11 amino acids. From germline, CDR1 is MDHEN and CDR2 SYDVKM. As DNA, the CDR3 is TGTGCCAGCGTTAACAGTTATGGCTACACCTTC. Translation gives CASVNSYGYTF.

This clone showed up just a few times. The V gene is TRBV2, the J gene TRBJ1-5; TRBD1 matches 8 bases. V shed 2 bases and J 5 bases; nucleotides not matched to a gene: 2. Germline V gene lookup returns CDR1 SNHLY and CDR2 FYNNEI. The CDR3 loop spans 14 amino acids. The CDR3 loop reads CASSESGGDQPQHF. In DNA form, the CDR3 reads TGTGCCAGCAGTGAATCAGGGGGCGATCAGCCCCAGCATTTT.

This clone was seen more than once but under ten times. The chain joins TRBV2 to TRBJ1-1; TRBD1 matches at 8 bases. After removal of 7 bases from V and 0 bases from J, the junction contained 7 bases not matched to a gene. The germline gives CDR1 SNHLY, CDR2 FYNNEI. This CDR3 contains 15 residues. The CDR3 loop is CASTTGGAMNTEAFF. The CDR3 DNA reads as TGTGCCAGCACTACAGGGGGAGCTATGAACACTGAAGCTTTCTTT.

The chain recombines TRBV9 with TRBJ1-3; D ambiguous. Deletions cut 0 bases from V and 0 bases from J, with 4 bases between. The CDR3 length is 14 residues. Germline loops: CDR1 SGDLS, CDR2 YYNGEE. The CDR3 nucleotides are TGTGCCAGCAGCGTAGCGGTCTCTGGAAACACCATATATTTT. Its translation is CASSVAVSGNTIYF. Looking up the rest from reference TRBV9 and TRBJ1-3 gives the full variable domain: DSGVTQTPKHLITATGQRVTLRCSPRSGDLSVYWYQQSLDQGLQFLIQYYNGEERAKGNILERFSAQQFPDLHSELNLSSLELGDSALYFCASSVAVSGNTIYFGEGSWLTVV.

This chain connects TRBV2 to TRBJ2-1; TRBD1 might be the D (7 bases). CDR3 size: 21 residues. The V end was cut by 6 bases, the J end by 5 bases, with 35 bases between. Germline CDR1 reads SNHLY; CDR2 reads FYNNEI. CDR3: CASSHAEGAIGRGARNNEQFF. The CDR3 nucleotides are TGTGCCAGCAGCCATGCAGAGGGGGCAATCGGGAGAGGTGCTCGGAACAATGAGCAGTTCTTC.

The CDR3: CASSFPFSSTDTQYF. The CDR3 DNA sequence: TGTGCCAGCAGTTTCCCCTTTTCTAGCACAGATACGCAGTATTTT. The chain uses TRBV28 and TRBJ2-3; D not certain. CDR1 and CDR2 (germline): MDHEN, SYDVKM. The CDR3 extends over 15 amino acids. V lost 3 bases, J lost 0 bases, and 10 bases lay in between. Variable domain in full (rest from reference TRBV28 and TRBJ2-3): DVKVTQSSRYLVKRTGEKVFLECVQDMDHENMFWYRQDPGLGLRLIYFSYDVKMKEKGDIPEGYSVSREKKERFSLILESASTNQTSMYLCASSFPFSSTDTQYFGPGTRLTVL.

The chain couples TRBV5-8 to TRBJ2-1; 11 bases are a match to TRBD2. Per germline, CDR1 SGHTS and CDR2 YDEGEE. V dropped 3 bases and J dropped 10; count of bases not matched to a gene: 12. The CDR3 has 16 amino acids. This CDR3 reads CASSSLTSGSSHEQFF. DNA for the CDR3: TGTGCCAGCAGCTCTCTCACTAGCGGGAGTTCCCACGAGCAGTTCTTC.

This chain links TRBV11-2 with TRBJ2-1, with TRBD2 matching 10 bases. CDR1 and CDR2 (germline): SGHAT, FQNNGV. This CDR3 has 15 amino acids. V gave up 7 bases and J gave up 3 bases; unmatched junction bases: 6. The CDR3 here is CASTSSGSGYNEQFF. The CDR3 DNA reads as TGTGCCAGCACATCTAGCGGGAGTGGCTACAATGAGCAGTTCTTC.

CDR3 amino acids: CASSEWGTGSGNTIYF. Here the CDR3 DNA reads TGTGCCAGCAGTGAATGGGGGACAGGCTCTGGAAACACCATATATTTT. This chain links TRBV2 with TRBJ1-3, with 8 bases fitting TRBD1. The ends lost 2 bases at V and 0 bases at J; junction bases unmatched: 3. The CDR3 sequence is 16 residues long. Germline values: CDR1 SNHLY, CDR2 FYNNEI.

The chain is built from TRBV12-3 or TRBV12-4 and TRBJ2-3; D perhaps matches TRBD2 (5 bases). V was cut by 5 bases and J by 3 bases, with 9 bases left in between. This CDR3 is built from 13 residues. The CDR3 protein is CASSRRGTDTQYF. In DNA, the CDR3 is TGTGCCAGCAGTCGCCGGGGTACAGATACGCAGTATTTT.

DNA of the CDR3: TGTGCCAGTAGTATAGGACTAGCGGGTATCACAGATACGCAGTATTTT. Its translation: CASSIGLAGITDTQYF. The chain combines TRBV19 with TRBJ2-3, with 10 bases that match TRBD2. This CDR3 is 16 amino acids long. Trimming removed 1 base from V and 2 bases from J; junction bases left unmatched: 3. CDR1 is LNHDA and CDR2 is SQIVND in the germline V gene (reference sequence).

This clone was observed a few times. The chain has TRBV3-1 (or the pseudogene TRBV3-2) and TRBJ1-2; TRBD1 might be the D (5 bases). Trimming pared 0 bases from V and 5 bases from J, leaving 19 bases between. In germline, CDR1 is LGHDT, CDR2 YNNKEL (reference sequence). The CDR3 consists of 17 residues. In DNA, the CDR3 is TGTGCCAGCAGCCAAGAAGCGGGAGGGGTTCGTAAGTATGGCTACACCTTC. Protein: CASSQEAGGVRKYGYTF.

The chain joins TRBV14 to TRBJ1-3; D gene uncertain. The CDR3 length is 12 residues. Trimming took 4 bases from V and 2 from J, leaving 3 bases between them. Germline V gene lookup returns CDR1 SGHDN and CDR2 FVKESK. Here the CDR3 reads CASSPPGNTIYF. The CDR3 nucleotides are TGTGCCAGCAGCCCTCCTGGAAACACCATATATTTT.

The chain couples TRBV19 to TRBJ1-1; no definite D call. The germline V gene encodes CDR1 LNHDA and CDR2 SQIVND (reference sequence). This CDR3 comprises 16 residues. Trimming removed 2 bases at V and 0 bases at J, with 13 bases between. CDR3 loop: CASSITLNNMNTEAFF. The DNA of the CDR3 is TGTGCCAGTAGTATAACGCTGAACAACATGAACACTGAAGCTTTCTTT.

CDR3 coding DNA: TGTGCCAGCAGTTACGAGGGGCGGGAGGCGAACGGGGAGCTGTTTTTT. Translated: CASSYEGREANGELFF. The J gene is TRBJ2-2, the V gene TRBV6-5; 8 bases are shared with TRBD2. Germline CDR1 MNHEY, CDR2 SVGAGI. The CDR3 spans 16 residues. After removal of 2 bases from V and 7 bases from J, the junction contained 9 bases not matched to a gene.

This clone was seen once. At one boundary the junction diverges from the germline segment, which might be a read error. J is TRBJ2-7 and V is TRBV6-5; 10 bases map to TRBD1. The CDR3 consists of 13 residues. From germline, CDR1 is MNHEY and CDR2 SVGAGI. The CDR3 protein is CATVLTSGQGFNF. CDR3 DNA: TGTGCCACCGTCCTTACATCGGGACAGGGGTTTAACTTC.

This chain connects TRBV25-1 to TRBJ2-2; 11 bases line up with TRBD2. V shed 4 bases and J 0 bases; nucleotides not matched to a gene: 4. This CDR3 contains 17 residues. Per germline, CDR1 MGHDK and CDR2 SYGVNS. In DNA form, the CDR3 reads TGTGCCAGCAGTGTGGGACTAGCGGACGCGAACACCGGGGAGCTGTTTTTT. This gives the protein CASSVGLADANTGELFF. Drawing the rest from reference TRBV25-1 and TRBJ2-2, the complete variable domain is EADIYQTPRYLVIGTGKKITLECSQTMGHDKMYWYQQDPGMELHLIHYSYGVNSTEKGDLSSESTVSRIRTEHFPLTLESARPSHTSQYLCASSVGLADANTGELFFGEGSRLTVL.

The genes are TRBV29-1 and TRBJ2-5, with 8 positions matching TRBD2. CDR1 and CDR2 (germline): SQVTM, ANQGSEA. The CDR3 has 13 amino acids. V dropped 7 bases and J dropped 4; count of bases not matched to a gene: 8. CDR3 sequence reads: CSAFSGIGETQYF. In DNA, the CDR3 is TGCAGCGCTTTTAGCGGGATAGGAGAGACCCAGTACTTC. Looking up the rest from reference TRBV29-1 and TRBJ2-5 gives the full variable domain: SAVISQKPSRDICQRGTSLTIQCQVDSQVTMMFWYRQQPGQSLTLIATANQGSEATYESGFVIDKFPISRPNLTFSTLTVSNMSPEDSSIYLCSAFSGIGETQYFGPGTRLLVL.